This TCR beta chain is drawn from a study of T cell clonotyping in hematopoietic cell transplantation. Study observations and caveats: After transplant, recipient diversity fell while pathologically expanded clonotypes grew through day 180. Cells were unsorted, so CD4 and CD8 contributions were not separated.

Time point meaning: recipient sample about 28 days before transplant, after cytoreduction. Regarding this clone: What it binds is not known.

The repertoire was sequenced with immunoSEQ multiplex PCR; TCRdb's copy has only in-frame clones and lacks some. The data show 20,000 to 25,000 clones, 90% seen once. This specimen consisted of peripheral blood mononuclear cells, obtained before stem cell transplant. The source of this sequence is a man aged 18 to 29 with biphenotypic leukemia. Some clones in this sample may be carry-over from other donors' samples.

The CDR3: CASSGGVPNYGYTF. In DNA, the CDR3 is TGTGCCAGCAGTGGAGGGGTTCCTAACTATGGCTACACCTTC. The chain links TRBV27 to TRBJ1-2, with D maybe TRBD1 (5 bases). V was pared by 5 bases and J by 0 bases, with 10 bases between. Germline V gene sequence: CDR1 MNHEY, CDR2 SMNVEV (reference sequence). The CDR3 contains 14 residues.